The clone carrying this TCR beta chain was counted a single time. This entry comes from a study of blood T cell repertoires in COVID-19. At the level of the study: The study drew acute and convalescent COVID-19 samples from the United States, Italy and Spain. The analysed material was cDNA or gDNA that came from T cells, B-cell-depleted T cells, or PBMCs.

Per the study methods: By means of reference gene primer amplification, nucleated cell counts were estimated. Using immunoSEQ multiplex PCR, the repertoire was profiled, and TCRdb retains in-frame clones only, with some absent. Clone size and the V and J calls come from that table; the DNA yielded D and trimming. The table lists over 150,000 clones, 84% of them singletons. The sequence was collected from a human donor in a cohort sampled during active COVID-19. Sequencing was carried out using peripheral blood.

DNA for the CDR3: TGTGCCAGCAGCCCTACTGGGACTTTGAATGAGCAGTTCTTC. Translating gives CASSPTGTLNEQFF. The chain carries TRBV7-9 and TRBJ2-1; D might be TRBD2 (6 bases). Germline V CDR1 and CDR2: SEHNR, FQNEAQ (reference sequence). CDR3 length: 14 residues. Trimming took 5 bases from V and 7 from J, leaving 15 bases between them.